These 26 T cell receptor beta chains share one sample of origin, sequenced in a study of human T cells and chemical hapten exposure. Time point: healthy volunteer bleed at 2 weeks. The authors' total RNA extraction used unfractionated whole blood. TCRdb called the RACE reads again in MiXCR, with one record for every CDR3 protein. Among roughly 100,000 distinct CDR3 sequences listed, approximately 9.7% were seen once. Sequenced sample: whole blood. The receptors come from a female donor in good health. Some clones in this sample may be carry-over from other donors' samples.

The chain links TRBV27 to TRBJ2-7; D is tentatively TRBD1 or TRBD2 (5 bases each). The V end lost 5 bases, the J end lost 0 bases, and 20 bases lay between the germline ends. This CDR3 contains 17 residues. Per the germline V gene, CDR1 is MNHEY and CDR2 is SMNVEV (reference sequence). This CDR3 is CASSTTARGLGSYEQYF. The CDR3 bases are TGTGCCAGCAGTACTACCGCTCGGGGCCTCGGCTCCTACGAGCAGTACTTC.

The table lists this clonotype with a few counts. The CDR3, as DNA: TGTGCCAGCAGCTTCTGGACTAGCGGGAGTCTGGAGACCCAGTACTTC. Amino acids: CASSFWTSGSLETQYF. The chain combines TRBV7-9 with TRBJ2-5; 13 bases are shared with TRBD2. The CDR3 is 16 amino acids. V was pared by 3 bases and J by 5 bases, with 6 bases of the junction left unmatched. In germline, CDR1 is SEHNR, CDR2 FQNEAQ (reference sequence). The complete variable domain, with remaining parts taken from reference TRBV7-9 and TRBJ2-5, reads DTGVSQNPRHKITKRGQNVTFRCDPISEHNRLYWYRQTLGQGPEFLTYFQNEAQLEKSRLLSDRFSAERPKGSFSTLEIQRTEQGDSAMYLCASSFWTSGSLETQYFGPGTRLLVL.

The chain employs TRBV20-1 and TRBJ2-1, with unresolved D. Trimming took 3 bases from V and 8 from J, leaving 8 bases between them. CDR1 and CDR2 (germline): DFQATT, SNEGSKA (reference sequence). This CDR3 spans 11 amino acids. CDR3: CSARRRDEQFF. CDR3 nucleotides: TGCAGTGCTAGGAGGAGAGATGAGCAGTTCTTC.

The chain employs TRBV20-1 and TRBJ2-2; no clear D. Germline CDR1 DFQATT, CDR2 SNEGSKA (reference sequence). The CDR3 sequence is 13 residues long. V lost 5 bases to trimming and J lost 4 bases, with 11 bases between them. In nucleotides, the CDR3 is TGCAGTGCTGAACATCAGACCACCGGGGAGCTGTTTTTT. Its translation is CSAEHQTTGELFF.

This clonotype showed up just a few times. The CDR3 protein is CASSSRTGGGGEKLFF. The CDR3 bases are TGTGCCAGCAGTAGTCGGACAGGGGGAGGTGGTGAAAAACTGTTTTTT. The chain uses TRBV25-1 and TRBJ1-4; 10 nucleotides line up with TRBD1. V lost 5 bases and J lost 7; bases outside the gene matches: 10. This CDR3 region has 16 residues. Germline V gene lookup returns CDR1 MGHDK and CDR2 SYGVNS.

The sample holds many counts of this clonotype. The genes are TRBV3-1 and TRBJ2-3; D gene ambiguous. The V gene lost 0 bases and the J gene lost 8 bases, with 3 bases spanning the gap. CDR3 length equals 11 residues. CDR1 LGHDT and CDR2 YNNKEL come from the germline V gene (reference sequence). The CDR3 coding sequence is TGTGCCAGCAGCCAAGAGGGTACGCAGTATTTT. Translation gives CASSQEGTQYF.

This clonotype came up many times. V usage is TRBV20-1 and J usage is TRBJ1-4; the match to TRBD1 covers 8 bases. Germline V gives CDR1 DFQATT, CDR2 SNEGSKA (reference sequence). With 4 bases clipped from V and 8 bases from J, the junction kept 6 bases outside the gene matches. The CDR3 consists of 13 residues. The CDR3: CSAIDRGGEKLFF. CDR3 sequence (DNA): TGCAGTGCTATTGACAGGGGAGGGGAAAAACTGTTTTTT.

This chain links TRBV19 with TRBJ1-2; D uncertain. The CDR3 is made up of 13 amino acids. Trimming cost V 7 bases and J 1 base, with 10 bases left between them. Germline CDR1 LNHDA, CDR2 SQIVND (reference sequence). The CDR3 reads CASKAHGNYGYTF. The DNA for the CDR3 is TGTGCCAGTAAGGCGCACGGTAACTATGGCTACACCTTC.

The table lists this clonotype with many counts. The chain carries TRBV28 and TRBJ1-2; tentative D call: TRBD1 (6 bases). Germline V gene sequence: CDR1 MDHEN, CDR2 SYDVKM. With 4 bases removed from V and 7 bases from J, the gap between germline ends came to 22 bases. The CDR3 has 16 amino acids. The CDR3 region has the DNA TGTGCCAGCAGTTGGGACAACCTAAGAACCCCCCGTGGCTACACCTTC. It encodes CASSWDNLRTPRGYTF.

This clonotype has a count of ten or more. This chain's CDR3 is CASSLAPGANTEAFF. The CDR3 DNA is TGTGCCAGCAGCTTAGCGCCTGGGGCGAACACTGAAGCTTTCTTT. The gene calls are TRBV7-8 and TRBJ1-1, with D possibly being TRBD1 (5 bases). The V end lost 0 bases, the J end lost 1 base, and 9 bases lay between the germline ends. The germline V gene encodes CDR1 SGHVS and CDR2 FQNEAQ. There are 15 residues in the CDR3. Full variable domain (rest looked up from reference TRBV7-8 and TRBJ1-1): GAGVSQSPRYKVAKRGQDVALRCDPISGHVSLFWYQQALGQGPEFLTYFQNEAQLDKSGLPSDRFFAERPEGSVSTLKIQRTQQEDSAVYLCASSLAPGANTEAFFGQGTRLTVV.

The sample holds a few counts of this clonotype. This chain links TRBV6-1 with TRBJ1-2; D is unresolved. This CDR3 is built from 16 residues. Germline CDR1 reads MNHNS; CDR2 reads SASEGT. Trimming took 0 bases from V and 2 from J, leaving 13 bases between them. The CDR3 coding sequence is TGTGCCAGCAGTGAAGCGGCAGCCGCAGGAAACTATGGCTACACCTTC. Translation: CASSEAAAAGNYGYTF.

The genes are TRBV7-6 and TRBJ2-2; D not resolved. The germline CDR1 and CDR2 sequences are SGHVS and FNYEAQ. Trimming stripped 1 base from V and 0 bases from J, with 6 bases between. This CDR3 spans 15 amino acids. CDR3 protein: CASSLVQTNTGELFF. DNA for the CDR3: TGTGCCAGCAGCTTAGTACAGACGAACACCGGGGAGCTGTTTTTT.

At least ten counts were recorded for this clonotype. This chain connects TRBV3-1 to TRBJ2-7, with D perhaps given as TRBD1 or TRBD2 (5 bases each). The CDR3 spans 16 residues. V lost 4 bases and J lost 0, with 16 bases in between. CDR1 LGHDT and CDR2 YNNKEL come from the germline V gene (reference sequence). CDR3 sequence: CASSPRGSARSYEQYF. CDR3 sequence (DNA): TGTGCCAGCAGCCCACGGGGCAGCGCCCGCTCCTACGAGCAGTACTTC.

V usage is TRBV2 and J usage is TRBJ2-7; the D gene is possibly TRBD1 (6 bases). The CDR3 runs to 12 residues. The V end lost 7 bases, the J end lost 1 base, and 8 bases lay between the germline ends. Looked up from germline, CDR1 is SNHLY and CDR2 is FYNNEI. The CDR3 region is CASTGQSYEQYF. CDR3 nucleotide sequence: TGTGCCAGCACAGGACAGTCCTACGAGCAGTACTTC.

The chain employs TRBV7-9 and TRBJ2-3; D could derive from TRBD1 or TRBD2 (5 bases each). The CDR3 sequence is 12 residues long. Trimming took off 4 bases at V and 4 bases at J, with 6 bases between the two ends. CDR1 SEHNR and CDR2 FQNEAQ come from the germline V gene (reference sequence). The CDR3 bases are TGTGCCAGCAGCTCGGGGCCAGATACGCAGTATTTT. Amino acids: CASSSGPDTQYF.

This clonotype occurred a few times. CDR3 DNA sequence: TGTGCCAGCAGCAACCCGAGCGCCGGCACAGATACGCAGTATTTT. Amino acid sequence: CASSNPSAGTDTQYF. V gene TRBV5-5 combines with J gene TRBJ2-3; D unclear. The CDR3 is 15 residues long. V shed 4 bases and J shed 1 base, with 13 bases lying between them. In germline, CDR1 is SGHKS, CDR2 YYEKEE (reference sequence).

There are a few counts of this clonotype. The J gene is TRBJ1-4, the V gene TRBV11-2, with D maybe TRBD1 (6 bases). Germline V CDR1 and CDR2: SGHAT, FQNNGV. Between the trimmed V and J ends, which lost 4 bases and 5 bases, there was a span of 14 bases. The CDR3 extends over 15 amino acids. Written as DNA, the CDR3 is TGTGCCAGCAGCTACTTGGCAGGGGTAAATGAAAAACTGTTTTTT. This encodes CASSYLAGVNEKLFF. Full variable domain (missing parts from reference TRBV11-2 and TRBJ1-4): EAGVAQSPRYKIIEKRQSVAFWCNPISGHATLYWYQQILGQGPKLLIQFQNNGVVDDSQLPKDRFSAERLKGVDSTLKIQPAKLEDSAVYLCASSYLAGVNEKLFFGSGTQLSVL.

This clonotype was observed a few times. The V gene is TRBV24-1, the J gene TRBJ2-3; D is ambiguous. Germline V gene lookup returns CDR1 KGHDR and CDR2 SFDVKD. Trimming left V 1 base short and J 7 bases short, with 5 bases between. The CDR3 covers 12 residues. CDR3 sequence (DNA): TGTGCCACCAGTGATTTCACGAATACGCAGTATTTT. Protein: CATSDFTNTQYF.

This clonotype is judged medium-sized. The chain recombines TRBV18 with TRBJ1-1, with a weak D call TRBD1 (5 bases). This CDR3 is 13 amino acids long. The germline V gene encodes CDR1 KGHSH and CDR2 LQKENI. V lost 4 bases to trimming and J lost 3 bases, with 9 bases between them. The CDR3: CASSRLGDTEAFF. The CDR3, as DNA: TGTGCCAGCTCACGTTTAGGGGACACTGAAGCTTTCTTT.

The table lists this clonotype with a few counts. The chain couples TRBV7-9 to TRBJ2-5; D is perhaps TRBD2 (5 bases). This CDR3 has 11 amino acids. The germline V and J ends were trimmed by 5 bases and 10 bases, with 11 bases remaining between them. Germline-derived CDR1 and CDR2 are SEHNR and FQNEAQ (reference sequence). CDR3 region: CASSPGRGQYF. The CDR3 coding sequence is TGTGCCAGCAGCCCAGGTCGGGGCCAGTACTTC.

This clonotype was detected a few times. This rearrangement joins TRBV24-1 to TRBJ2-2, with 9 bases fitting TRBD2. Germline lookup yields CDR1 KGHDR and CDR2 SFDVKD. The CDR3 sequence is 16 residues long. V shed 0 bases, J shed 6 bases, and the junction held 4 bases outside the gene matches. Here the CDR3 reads CATSDLHSGSPGELFF. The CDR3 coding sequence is TGTGCCACCAGTGATTTGCATAGCGGGAGTCCCGGGGAGCTGTTTTTT.

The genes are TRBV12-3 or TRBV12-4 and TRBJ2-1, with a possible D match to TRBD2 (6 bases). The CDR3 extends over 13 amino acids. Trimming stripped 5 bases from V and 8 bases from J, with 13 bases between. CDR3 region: CASSLTSADEQFF. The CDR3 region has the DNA TGTGCCAGCAGTCTGACTAGTGCTGATGAGCAGTTCTTC.

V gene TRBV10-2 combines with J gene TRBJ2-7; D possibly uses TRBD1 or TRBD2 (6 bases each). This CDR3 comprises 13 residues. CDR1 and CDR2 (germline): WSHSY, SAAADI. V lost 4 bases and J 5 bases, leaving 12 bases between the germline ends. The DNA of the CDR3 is TGCGCCAGCAGTGCCCAGAGGGGGGACGAGCAGTACTTC. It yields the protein CASSAQRGDEQYF.

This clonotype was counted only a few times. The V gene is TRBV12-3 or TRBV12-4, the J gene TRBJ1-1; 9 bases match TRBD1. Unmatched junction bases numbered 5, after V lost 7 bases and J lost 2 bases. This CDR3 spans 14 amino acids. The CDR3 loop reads CASIVQGANTEAFF. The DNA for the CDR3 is TGTGCCAGCATCGTACAGGGGGCCAACACTGAAGCTTTCTTT.

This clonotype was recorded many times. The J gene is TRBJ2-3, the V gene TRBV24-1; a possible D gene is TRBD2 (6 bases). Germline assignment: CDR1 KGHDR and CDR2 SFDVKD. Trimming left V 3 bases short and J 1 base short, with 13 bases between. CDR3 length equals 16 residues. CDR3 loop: CATSDLSPGGTDTQYF. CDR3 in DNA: TGTGCCACCAGTGATCTCTCCCCGGGAGGCACAGATACGCAGTATTTT.

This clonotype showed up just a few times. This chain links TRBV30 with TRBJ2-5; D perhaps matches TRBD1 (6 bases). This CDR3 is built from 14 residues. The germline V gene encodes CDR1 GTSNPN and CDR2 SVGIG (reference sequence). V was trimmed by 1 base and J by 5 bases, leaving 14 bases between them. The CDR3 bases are TGTGCCTGGAGTGCTGGGGGCCCCGGGGAGACCCAGTACTTC. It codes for CAWSAGGPGETQYF.